This T cell receptor (beta chain) was obtained from a study of blood T cell repertoires in COVID-19. The CDR3 length is 15 residues. Germline values: CDR1 LNHDA, CDR2 SQIVND (reference sequence). V shed 3 bases and J shed 7 bases, with 15 bases lying between them. The table came from immunoSEQ multiplex PCR; TCRdb's copy has only in-frame clones and leaves some out. The sample has about 49,000 clones, 81% seen once. Sequencing was done on a sample of peripheral blood. This chain links TRBV19 with TRBJ2-2, with a weak D call TRBD2 (6 bases). The TCR comes from a woman of 80 years or more with COVID-19, enrolled during active disease. DNA of the CDR3: TGTGCCAGTAGTATCTCGGGGCTGGGAGGCGGGGAGCTGTTTTTT. It specifies CASSISGLGGGELFF.